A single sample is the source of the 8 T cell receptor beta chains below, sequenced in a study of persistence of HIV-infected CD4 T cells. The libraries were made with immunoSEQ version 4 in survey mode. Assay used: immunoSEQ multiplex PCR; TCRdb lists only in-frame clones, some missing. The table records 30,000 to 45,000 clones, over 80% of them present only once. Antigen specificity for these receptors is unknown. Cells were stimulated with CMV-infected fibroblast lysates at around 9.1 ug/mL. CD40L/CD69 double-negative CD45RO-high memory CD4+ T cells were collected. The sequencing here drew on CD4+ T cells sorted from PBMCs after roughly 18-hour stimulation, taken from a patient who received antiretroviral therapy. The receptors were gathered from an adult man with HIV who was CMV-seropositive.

CDR3 loop: CARTGSSTRQGQAFF. Here the CDR3 DNA reads TGTGCCAGGACCGGCTCCTCTACCCGACAGGGGCAAGCTTTCTTT. This chain links TRBV2 with TRBJ1-1; 8 bases fit TRBD1. With V trimmed by 9 bases and J by 9 bases, 18 bases remained unmatched. Germline-derived CDR1 and CDR2 are SNHLY and FYNNEI. The CDR3 spans 15 residues.

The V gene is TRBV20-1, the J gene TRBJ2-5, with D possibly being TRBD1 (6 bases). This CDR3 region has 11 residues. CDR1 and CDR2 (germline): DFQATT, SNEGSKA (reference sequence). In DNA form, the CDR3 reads TGCAGGGCGGACAGCCAAGAGACCCAGTACTTC. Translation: CRADSQETQYF.

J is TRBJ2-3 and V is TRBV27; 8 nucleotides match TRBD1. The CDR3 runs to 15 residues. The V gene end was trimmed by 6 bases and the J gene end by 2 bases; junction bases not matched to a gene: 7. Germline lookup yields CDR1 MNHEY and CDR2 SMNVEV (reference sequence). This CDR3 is CASRLTGAITDTQYF. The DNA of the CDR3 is TGTGCCAGCAGGTTGACAGGGGCGATCACAGATACGCAGTATTTT.

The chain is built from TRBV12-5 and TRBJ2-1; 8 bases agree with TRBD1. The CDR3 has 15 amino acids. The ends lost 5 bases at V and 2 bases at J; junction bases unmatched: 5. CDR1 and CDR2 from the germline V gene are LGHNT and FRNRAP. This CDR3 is CASGPRQGTYNEQFF. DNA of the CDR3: TGTGCTAGTGGTCCGCGACAGGGGACCTACAATGAGCAGTTCTTC.

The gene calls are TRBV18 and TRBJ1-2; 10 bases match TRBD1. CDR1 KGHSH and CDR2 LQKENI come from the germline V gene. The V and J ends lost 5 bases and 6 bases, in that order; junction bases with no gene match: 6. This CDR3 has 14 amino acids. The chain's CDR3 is CASSVTGTGDGYTF. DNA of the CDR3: TGTGCCAGCTCAGTTACCGGGACAGGGGATGGCTACACCTTC.

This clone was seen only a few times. Here the CDR3 reads CASSRYRDSEAFF. In DNA, the CDR3 is TGCGCCAGCAGTCGCTATCGGGACAGCGAAGCTTTCTTT. The V call is TRBV10-1, the J call TRBJ1-1, with 7 bases matching TRBD1. CDR3 length: 13 residues. V dropped 5 bases and J dropped 8; count of bases not matched to a gene: 8. CDR1 and CDR2 (germline): WNHNN, SYGVQD (reference sequence).

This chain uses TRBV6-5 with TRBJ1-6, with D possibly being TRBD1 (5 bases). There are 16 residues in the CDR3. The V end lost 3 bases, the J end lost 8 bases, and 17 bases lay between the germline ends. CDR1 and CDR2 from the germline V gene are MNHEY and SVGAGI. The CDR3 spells CASSYRGRASYSPLHF. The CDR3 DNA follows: TGTGCCAGCAGTTATAGAGGCAGGGCATCATATTCACCCCTCCACTTT.

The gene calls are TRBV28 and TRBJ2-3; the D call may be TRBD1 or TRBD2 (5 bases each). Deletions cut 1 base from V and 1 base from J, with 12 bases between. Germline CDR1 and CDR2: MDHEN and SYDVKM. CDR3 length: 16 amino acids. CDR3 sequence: CASSLSRGTGTDTQYF. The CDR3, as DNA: TGTGCCAGCAGTTTATCGAGGGGAACAGGCACAGATACGCAGTATTTT.